Presented here are 13 T cell receptor beta chains from one specimen sequenced in a study of naive and memory T cell subsets. The beta constant-region primer was an equimolar mix of two oligonucleotides covering TRBC1 and TRBC2. The ligated cDNA underwent four PCR rounds using SP2 and nested alpha and beta constant-region primers. In TCRdb, the UMI-ligation and nested PCR reads were re-called with MiXCR into one record per CDR3 protein. This table holds around 140,000 distinct CDR3 sequences, approximately 18% found once. Study-level results: Naive repertoires, especially CD8, held a few larger clonotypes, possibly memory cells re-expressing CD45RA.

Their antigens remain unidentified. Sequencing was carried out using naive CD8+ T cells from blood. The receptors were sampled from a human donor in good health.

The CDR3 spells CASSDRVGEQYF. CDR3 sequence (DNA): TGTGCCAGCAGTGACAGGGTAGGCGAGCAGTACTTC. V usage is TRBV27 and J usage is TRBJ2-7; 7 bases match TRBD1. CDR1 and CDR2 (germline): MNHEY, SMNVEV (reference sequence). The CDR3 contains 12 residues. V lost 5 bases, J lost 6 bases, and 4 bases stayed unmatched.

This chain uses TRBV20-1 with TRBJ1-3, with D perhaps matching TRBD1 (5 bases). Deletions cut 0 bases from V and 4 bases from J, with 10 bases between. The CDR3 has 14 residues. In germline, CDR1 is DFQATT, CDR2 SNEGSKA (reference sequence). As DNA, the CDR3 is TGCAGTGCTAGAGAGGGGGACGCCGGAAACACCATATATTTT. This sequence encodes CSAREGDAGNTIYF.

This clonotype came up a few times. This sequence joins TRBV19 and TRBJ1-1; TRBD1 is a possible D gene (6 bases). This CDR3 has 13 residues. Per germline, CDR1 LNHDA and CDR2 SQIVND (reference sequence). V lost 6 bases and J lost 11, with 19 bases in between. The CDR3 DNA reads as TGTGCCAGTAGGCCCCCGGGGGCCTTTACGGCTTTCTTT. It yields the protein CASRPPGAFTAFF.

The CDR3 DNA reads TGTGCCAGCTATAGCGGGAGCGTTGAGACCCAGTACTTC. It yields the protein CASYSGSVETQYF. The chain employs TRBV6-5 and TRBJ2-5, with 9 bases identical to TRBD2. The length of the CDR3 is 13 residues. Trimming cost V 8 bases and J 5 bases; bases outside gene matches: 6. The V gene's germline CDR1 is MNHEY and CDR2 SVGAGI.

V is TRBV29-1 and J is TRBJ2-5; D remains unclear. Looked up from germline, CDR1 is SQVTM and CDR2 is ANQGSEA. CDR3 length equals 14 residues. Trimming took off 2 bases at V and 2 bases at J, with 12 bases between the two ends. The CDR3 coding sequence is TGCAGCGTTGAACCCGGACGGATTCAAGAGACCCAGTACTTC. Translation: CSVEPGRIQETQYF.

This clonotype was observed a handful of times. The chain employs TRBV6-5 and TRBJ1-5; D ambiguous. The CDR3 totals 14 residues. Germline loops: CDR1 MNHEY, CDR2 SVGAGI. V lost 0 bases and J 5 bases, leaving 8 bases between the germline ends. In DNA form, the CDR3 reads TGTGCCAGCAGTTACTCGGGGAACTATCAGCCCCAGCATTTT. Its translation is CASSYSGNYQPQHF.

In this sample, this clonotype turned up once. V gene TRBV9 combines with J gene TRBJ2-1; 13 positions match TRBD2. With 0 bases clipped from V and 3 bases from J, the junction kept 9 bases outside the gene matches. The CDR3 length is 19 residues. Germline values: CDR1 SGDLS, CDR2 YYNGEE. The CDR3 reads CASSVDDWTSGSYYNEQFF. CDR3 nucleotides: TGTGCCAGCAGCGTAGATGACTGGACTAGCGGGAGTTACTACAATGAGCAGTTCTTC.

This clonotype has more than one count but fewer than ten. J is TRBJ1-4 and V is TRBV6-6; D is uncertain. The CDR3 spans 13 residues. Trimming removed 7 bases from V and 5 bases from J, with 11 bases in between. Germline V gene lookup returns CDR1 MNHNY and CDR2 SVGAGI (reference sequence). The CDR3 loop is CASTPFLNEKLFF. DNA for the CDR3: TGTGCCAGCACCCCGTTCTTAAATGAAAAACTGTTTTTT.

The chain is built from TRBV18 and TRBJ1-6, with D unclear. From germline, CDR1 is KGHSH and CDR2 LQKENI. This CDR3 has 19 amino acids. V dropped 3 bases and J dropped 0 bases, with 18 bases sitting between them. The CDR3 reads CASSPSDWTASSYNSPLHF. The CDR3 DNA sequence: TGTGCCAGCTCACCCTCCGACTGGACGGCTAGCTCCTATAATTCACCCCTCCACTTT.

This clonotype was seen a few times. V usage is TRBV15 and J usage is TRBJ2-1, with 11 nucleotides matching TRBD2. This CDR3 region has 16 residues. Germline V CDR1 and CDR2: LNHNV, YYDKDF (reference sequence). J lost 6 bases, V lost 1 base, and 5 bases had no gene match. The CDR3 protein is CATSRAGTSGLNEQFF. The CDR3 DNA sequence: TGTGCCACCAGCAGAGCCGGGACTAGCGGCCTCAATGAGCAGTTCTTC.

In DNA, the CDR3 is TGTGCCAGCAGTTTGAGGGGTATCACAGATACGCAGTATTTT. Its translation: CASSLRGITDTQYF. The V gene is TRBV28, the J gene TRBJ2-3; either TRBD1 or TRBD2 may fit D (5 bases each). CDR3 length: 14 amino acids. The V end lost 3 bases, the J end lost 2 bases, and 9 bases lay between the germline ends. Germline CDR1 and CDR2: MDHEN and SYDVKM. Based on the CDR3 plus reference TRBV28 and TRBJ2-3, the full variable domain is DVKVTQSSRYLVKRTGEKVFLECVQDMDHENMFWYRQDPGLGLRLIYFSYDVKMKEKGDIPEGYSVSREKKERFSLILESASTNQTSMYLCASSLRGITDTQYFGPGTRLTVL.

This clonotype was observed a few times. The rearrangement links TRBV7-8 to TRBJ1-6; the D gene is possibly TRBD1 (5 bases). The V gene lost 0 bases and the J gene lost 8 bases, with 11 bases spanning the gap. This CDR3 spans 15 amino acids. Germline assignment: CDR1 SGHVS and CDR2 FQNEAQ. The CDR3: CASSLARDGYSPLHF. Written as DNA, the CDR3 is TGTGCCAGCAGCTTAGCCAGGGACGGATATTCACCCCTCCACTTT.

This clonotype came up a few times. The chain combines TRBV7-9 with TRBJ2-1; 7 nucleotides match TRBD2. The CDR3 covers 16 residues. Trimming at V came to 4 bases and at J to 7 bases, leaving 13 bases not matched to a gene. Germline V gives CDR1 SEHNR, CDR2 FQNEAQ (reference sequence). CDR3 sequence (DNA): TGTGCCAGCAGCTATCCTAGCGGTTGGGATAAGAATGAGCAGTTCTTC. Protein: CASSYPSGWDKNEQFF.